Presented here are 12 T cell receptor beta chains from one specimen sequenced in a study of blood T cell repertoires in COVID-19. Clones were read by immunoSEQ multiplex PCR, and TCRdb kept only the in-frame ones, dropping some. Counted here are about 78,000 clones, about 89% occurring once; the ten biggest clones make up 4.9%. The specimen sequenced was peripheral blood. Receptors were obtained from a man aged 45-60 years with active or convalescent COVID-19.

This chain uses TRBV9 with TRBJ2-3; 9 nucleotides agree with TRBD2. The CDR3 has 15 residues. V gave up 3 bases and J gave up 0 bases; unmatched junction bases: 2. Germline CDR1 SGDLS, CDR2 YYNGEE. The CDR3 here is CASSERGVSTDTQYF. The CDR3 bases are TGTGCCAGCAGCGAGCGGGGGGTTAGCACAGATACGCAGTATTTT.

The rearrangement uses TRBV5-1 and TRBJ2-1, with TRBD1 identical over 7 bases. Germline V CDR1 and CDR2: SGHRS, YFSETQ. V lost 1 base, J lost 13 bases, and 8 bases stayed unmatched. The CDR3 sequence is 13 residues long. CDR3 bases: TGCGCCAGCAGCTTGCAGGGGGAAAGGGAACAGTTCTTC. Protein sequence: CASSLQGEREQFF.

The chain uses TRBV9 and TRBJ2-2, with D possibly TRBD2 on 6 matching bases. The CDR3 runs to 14 residues. The V gene lost 0 bases and the J gene lost 3 bases, with 6 bases spanning the gap. Germline-derived CDR1 and CDR2 are SGDLS and YYNGEE. This CDR3 is CASSVGGDTGELFF. DNA for the CDR3: TGTGCCAGCAGCGTAGGCGGGGACACCGGGGAGCTGTTTTTT.

The genes are TRBV2 and TRBJ2-3, with TRBD1 matching 9 bases. The length of the CDR3 is 15 residues. The germline V gene encodes CDR1 SNHLY and CDR2 FYNNEI. V shed 5 bases and J 0 bases; nucleotides not matched to a gene: 3. CDR3 sequence reads: CASSRGTGSTDTQYF. The DNA of the CDR3 is TGTGCCAGCAGTAGGGGGACAGGGAGCACAGATACGCAGTATTTT. The full variable domain, rest sourced from reference TRBV2 and TRBJ2-3, is EPEVTQTPSHQVTQMGQEVILRCVPISNHLYFYWYRQILGQKVEFLVSFYNNEISEKSEIFDDQFSVERPDGSNFTLKIRSTKLEDSAMYFCASSRGTGSTDTQYFGPGTRLTVL.

The rearrangement uses TRBV28 and TRBJ1-2, with TRBD1 matching over 7 bases. CDR3 length: 14 residues. Germline V gives CDR1 MDHEN, CDR2 SYDVKM. V dropped 4 bases and J dropped 5; count of bases not matched to a gene: 7. For the CDR3, the DNA is TGTGCCAGCAGTTCGGGACAGCTTATGTATGGCTACACCTTC. It specifies CASSSGQLMYGYTF.

The genes are TRBV12-3 or TRBV12-4 and TRBJ1-4; D possibly corresponds to TRBD1 (5 bases). Trimming took 5 bases from V and 14 from J, leaving 15 bases between them. This CDR3 is built from 12 residues. CDR3 residues: CASSTGRNQLFF. CDR3 DNA sequence: TGTGCCAGCAGTACAGGCCGAAACCAGCTGTTTTTT.

This clone was observed a single time. The rearrangement joins TRBV18 to TRBJ1-5; D is unresolved. The germline V and J ends were trimmed by 3 bases and 0 bases, with 9 bases remaining between them. The CDR3 consists of 15 residues. Germline lookup yields CDR1 KGHSH and CDR2 LQKENI. The CDR3, as DNA: TGTGCCAGCTCACCCGGGGATTATAGCAATCAGCCCCAGCATTTT. It yields the protein CASSPGDYSNQPQHF.

The genes are TRBV6-6 and TRBJ2-7, with 7 bases fitting TRBD1. Germline loops: CDR1 MNHNY, CDR2 SVGAGI (reference sequence). Trimming removed 4 bases from V and 0 bases from J; junction bases left unmatched: 3. This CDR3 region has 14 residues. This chain's CDR3 is CASSSDRVSYEQYF. CDR3 sequence (DNA): TGTGCCAGCAGTTCCGACAGGGTCTCCTACGAGCAGTACTTC.

The chain couples TRBV27 to TRBJ1-2; tentatively, D is TRBD1 (5 bases). The CDR3 runs 12 residues. In germline, CDR1 is MNHEY, CDR2 SMNVEV (reference sequence). Deletions cut 8 bases from V and 8 bases from J, with 15 bases between. This chain's CDR3 is CASRWGREGYTF. For the CDR3, the DNA is TGTGCCAGCCGGTGGGGCAGGGAAGGCTACACCTTC.

This sequence joins TRBV11-3 and TRBJ2-5; D perhaps matches TRBD2 (6 bases). V dropped 1 base and J dropped 1 base, with 13 bases sitting between them. CDR3 length equals 16 residues. Germline V gives CDR1 SGHNT, CDR2 YENEEA. The CDR3 sequence: CASSLAGVPGQETQYF. DNA for the CDR3: TGTGCCAGCAGCTTAGCGGGAGTCCCGGGCCAAGAGACCCAGTACTTC.

This clone has a single count. The chain carries TRBV7-9 and TRBJ2-1, with TRBD1 matching over 7 bases. J gave up 3 bases and V 7 bases, and 6 bases lay outside the gene matches. CDR3 length: 14 residues. Germline CDR1 is SEHNR and CDR2 is FQNEAQ (reference sequence). The CDR3 is CASTYGTDYNEQFF. The CDR3 region has the DNA TGTGCCAGCACCTACGGGACAGACTACAATGAGCAGTTCTTC.

CDR3 in amino acids: CASSDRGPTNYGYTF. The CDR3 bases are TGTGCCAGCAGTGACAGGGGTCCCACTAACTATGGCTACACCTTC. The chain carries TRBV2 and TRBJ1-2; maybe TRBD1 (6 bases). V was cut by 3 bases and J by 0 bases, with 11 bases left in between. The CDR3 has 15 residues. Per the germline V gene, CDR1 is SNHLY and CDR2 is FYNNEI.